These T cell receptor beta chains were read from a single sample in a study of metastatic and nonmetastatic thyroid tumors. TCRdb re-called clones via MiXCR from the PCR reads. The table includes around 31,000 clones, about a fifth detected once. Sequencing input: tumor tissue. The receptor source for this set is a male donor with papillary thyroid cancer or a benign thyroid nodule (not recorded which). Some clones in this sample may be carry-over from other donors' samples. Both conserved end residues are part of each CDR3. The D gene is left open where the match is weak. The size field is filled for only some rows; it gives once, few, many or a size class.

14	TRBJ2-1	many	TRBV18	.	CASSPQVTYNEQFF	TGTGCCAGCTCACCACAGGTAACCTACAATGAGCAGTTCTTC
15	TRBJ2-5	.	TRBV28	.	CASSPLDEGTETQYF	TGTGCCAGCAGTCCCTTGGATGAGGGTACGGAGACCCAGTACTTC
15	TRBJ2-1	once	TRBV11-1	.	CASRDVSWTYNEQFF	TGTGCCAGCAGGGACGTTAGCTGGACCTACAATGAGCAGTTCTTC
16	TRBJ2-6	many	TRBV5-4	.	CASMAGGISGANVLTF	TGTGCCAGCATGGCCGGGGGAATTTCTGGGGCCAACGTCCTGACTTTC
14	TRBJ2-1	.	TRBV7-2	TRBD1	CASRSRTGPYEQFF	TGTGCCAGCAGATCTAGGACAGGCCCCTATGAGCAGTTCTTC
13	TRBJ2-1	many	TRBV20-1	TRBD2	CSADGTSGYEQFF	TGCAGTGCTGATGGGACTAGCGGATATGAGCAGTTCTTC
15	TRBJ2-3	many	TRBV6-6	TRBD2	CASSSLAGEPDTQYF	TGTGCCAGCAGTTCACTAGCGGGAGAGCCAGATACGCAGTATTTT
14	TRBJ1-5	many	TRBV28	.	CASSPWMGNQPQHF	TGTGCCAGCAGTCCCTGGATGGGTAATCAGCCCCAGCATTTT
13	TRBJ2-7	.	TRBV27	TRBD2	CASKASGSYEQYF	TGTGCCAGCAAGGCTAGCGGGTCCTACGAGCAGTACTTC
14	TRBJ2-2	few	TRBV27	.	CASTRRFRAGELFF	TGTGCCAGCACCAGGCGGTTTCGGGCCGGGGAGCTGTTTTTT
11	TRBJ2-1	medium-sized	TRBV27	.	CASRGYNEQFF	TGTGCCAGCAGAGGATACAATGAGCAGTTCTTC
17	TRBJ2-3	.	TRBV27	TRBD2	CASTFGTSGTSTDTQYF	TGTGCCAGCACCTTTGGGACTAGCGGGACTAGCACAGATACGCAGTATTTT
17	TRBJ2-7	medium-sized	TRBV6-2/TRBV6-3	TRBD1	CASRRHKGTAFSYEQYF	TGTGCCAGCAGACGTCACAAAGGGACAGCATTCTCCTACGAGCAGTACTTC
14	TRBJ2-2	.	TRBV6-2/TRBV6-3	.	CASSYRLGPGELFF	TGTGCCAGCAGTTATAGATTGGGTCCCGGGGAGCTGTTTTTT
15	TRBJ2-6	few	TRBV2	TRBD2	CACSEAGSGANFLTF	TGTGCCTGCAGTGAAGCGGGGTCTGGGGCCAACTTCCTGACTTTC
14	TRBJ2-1	many	TRBV20-1	TRBD2	CSASRGSRYNEQFF	TGCAGTGCCAGCCGCGGGAGTCGCTACAATGAGCAGTTCTTC
15	TRBJ2-4	many	TRBV20-1	TRBD1	CSARPMDRIKNIQYF	TGCAGTGCCCGCCCCATGGACAGGATCAAAAACATTCAGTACTTC
12	TRBJ2-1	many	TRBV6-1	.	CASQRDYNEQFF	TGTGCCAGCCAGAGAGACTACAATGAGCAGTTCTTC
17	TRBJ2-2	many	TRBV4-3	.	CASSPRVGGTNTGELFF	TGCGCCAGCAGCCCAAGAGTGGGGGGCACGAACACCGGGGAGCTGTTTTTT
18	TRBJ1-3	.	TRBV7-6	.	CASSHAGTALSSGNTIYF	TGTGCCAGCAGCCACGCCGGGACGGCTCTGAGCTCTGGAAACACCATATATTTT
14	TRBJ2-3	many	TRBV27	TRBD2	CASSGLAYTDTQYF	TGTGCCAGCTCGGGACTAGCGTACACAGATACGCAGTATTTT
16	TRBJ1-2	many	TRBV4-3	TRBD1	CASSPQKPDRDRGYTF	TGCGCCAGCAGCCCGCAGAAACCGGACAGGGATCGTGGCTACACCTTC
16	TRBJ1-1	.	TRBV11-2	.	CASSITQWVLNTEAFF	TGTGCCAGCAGCATCACCCAGTGGGTACTGAACACTGAAGCTTTCTTT